The 12 T cell receptor beta chains given below trace back to one sample, sequenced in a study of T-cell reconstitution after alpha-beta-depleted transplantation in children. During its preparation, the TCRbeta library received unique molecular identifiers. Each CDR3 protein is one row after TCRdb ran MiXCR on the PCR reads. In the table there are 480,000 or so distinct CDR3 sequences, about 10% of which are singletons. Sample: PBMCs, taken before TCRalphabeta/CD19-depleted stem cell transplant. The receptors were gathered from a child under 10 years old with inherited bone marrow failure, due to receive a stem cell transplant.

This clonotype was seen repeatedly, ten times or more. The V and J genes are TRBV4-3 and TRBJ2-1; tentatively, D is TRBD2 (5 bases). Trimming removed 0 bases at V and 0 bases at J, with 15 bases between. The CDR3 is 18 amino acids. Germline V gives CDR1 LGHNA, CDR2 YSLEER. The CDR3 protein is CASSQDHAAGGSYNEQFF. CDR3 DNA: TGCGCCAGCAGCCAAGATCATGCGGCAGGAGGCTCCTACAATGAGCAGTTCTTC.

This clonotype appeared many times. This chain uses TRBV27 with TRBJ2-1; D uncertain. Trimming removed 0 bases at V and 4 bases at J, with 7 bases between. Germline V CDR1 and CDR2: MNHEY, SMNVEV (reference sequence). The CDR3 runs to 14 residues. CDR3 nucleotides: TGTGCCAGCAGTTTATCGTTAGGGTACAATGAGCAGTTCTTC. Translation: CASSLSLGYNEQFF.

This clonotype occurred a few times. J is TRBJ1-1 and V is TRBV12-3 or TRBV12-4; the D gene is possibly TRBD1 (5 bases). Trimming cost V 5 bases and J 6 bases, with 19 bases left between them. The CDR3 has 15 residues. The CDR3 reads CASSPGTLMRAEAFF. The CDR3 coding sequence is TGTGCCAGCAGTCCGGGGACTCTAATGAGGGCTGAAGCTTTCTTT.

This clonotype occurred a few times. The chain uses TRBV27 and TRBJ2-5; TRBD2 matches 12 bases. The germline V gene encodes CDR1 MNHEY and CDR2 SMNVEV (reference sequence). The CDR3 has 16 amino acids. J lost 7 bases, V lost 6 bases, and 12 bases had no gene match. The CDR3 region is CASSLSSGRALGTQYF. The DNA of the CDR3 is TGTGCCAGCAGCCTATCTAGCGGGAGGGCCTTGGGGACCCAGTACTTC.

This clonotype showed up many times. The chain joins TRBV2 to TRBJ2-7; TRBD2 agrees at 11 bases. The V gene end was trimmed by 4 bases and the J gene end by 2 bases; junction bases not matched to a gene: 1. The CDR3 consists of 14 residues. CDR1 is SNHLY, CDR2 FYNNEI, per germline. CDR3 in amino acids: CASSVGLAAYEQYF. CDR3 DNA sequence: TGTGCCAGCAGTGTGGGACTAGCGGCCTACGAGCAGTACTTC.

This clonotype occurred many times. The CDR3 spells CSARDTARGEYNEQFF. CDR3 coding DNA: TGCAGTGCTAGAGATACGGCCAGAGGGGAGTACAATGAGCAGTTCTTC. The chain is built from TRBV20-1 and TRBJ2-1; perhaps D is TRBD1 or TRBD2 (5 bases each). The CDR3 totals 16 residues. The germline V gene has CDR1 DFQATT and CDR2 SNEGSKA (reference sequence). The ends were cut back, 0 bases at V and 4 bases at J, with 16 bases in the middle.

This clonotype was found many times. This chain connects TRBV7-9 to TRBJ2-7; 12 nucleotides align to TRBD1. CDR1 is SEHNR and CDR2 is FQNEAQ in the germline V gene (reference sequence). After removal of 1 base from V and 3 bases from J, the junction contained 4 bases not matched to a gene. The CDR3 has 16 residues. The chain's CDR3 is CASSLERDRGLYEQYF. The CDR3 DNA reads as TGTGCCAGCAGCTTAGAACGGGACAGGGGGCTCTACGAGCAGTACTTC.

The genes are TRBV30 and TRBJ2-1; unclear D gene. V lost 8 bases and J 6 bases, leaving 17 bases between the germline ends. CDR3 length equals 13 residues. Germline V CDR1 and CDR2: GTSNPN, SVGIG (reference sequence). In DNA, the CDR3 is TGTGCCCGATCGACCCCTCTTCTCAATGAGCAGTTCTTC. This codes for CARSTPLLNEQFF. The full variable domain, in which reference TRBV30 and TRBJ2-1 provide the parts outside the CDR3, is SQTIHQWPATLVQPVGSPLSLECTVEGTSNPNLYWYRQAAGRGLQLLFYSVGIGQISSEVPQNLSASRPQDRQFILSSKKLLLSDSGFYLCARSTPLLNEQFFGPGTRLTVL.

This clonotype has ten or more counts. The rearrangement uses TRBV7-9 and TRBJ1-1; the D gene is possibly TRBD1 (5 bases). V gave up 4 bases and J gave up 2 bases, with 11 bases separating them. The CDR3 is 14 residues long. From germline, CDR1 is SEHNR and CDR2 FQNEAQ (reference sequence). CDR3 in amino acids: CASSYGGFNTEAFF. The CDR3 DNA reads TGTGCCAGCAGCTATGGGGGGTTCAACACTGAAGCTTTCTTT.

On this clonotype itself: One base away lies a much larger clone, so this may be a sequencing read error. The chain joins TRBV15 to TRBJ2-1; unclear D gene. Germline CDR1 LNHNV, CDR2 YYDKDF (reference sequence). CDR3 size: 13 residues. CDR3: CVTSRDWANEQFF. CDR3 bases: TGTGTCACCAGCAGAGATTGGGCAAACGAGCAGTTCTTC. Full variable domain (rest looked up from reference TRBV15 and TRBJ2-1): DAMVIQNPRYQVTQFGKPVTLSCSQTLNHNVMYWYQQKSSQAPKLLFHYYDKDFNNEADTPDNFQSRRPNTSFCFLDIRSPGLGDTAMYLCVTSRDWANEQFFGPGTRLTVL.

The chain couples TRBV18 to TRBJ2-1, with D perhaps TRBD1 or TRBD2 (7 bases each). V was cut by 1 base and J by 6 bases, with 25 bases left in between. The CDR3 sequence is 19 residues long. CDR1 is KGHSH and CDR2 is LQKENI in the germline V gene. In DNA, the CDR3 is TGTGCCAGCTCACCACGATTGACAGGGAGAGCGGGACGCTCCAATGAGCAGTTCTTC. The encoded protein is CASSPRLTGRAGRSNEQFF. Complete variable domain (other parts from reference TRBV18 and TRBJ2-1): NAGVMQNPRHLVRRRGQEARLRCSPMKGHSHVYWYRQLPEEGLKFMVYLQKENIIDESGMPKERFSAEFPKEGPSILRIQQVVRGDSAAYFCASSPRLTGRAGRSNEQFFGPGTRLTVL.

V usage is TRBV10-1 and J usage is TRBJ1-2, with TRBD1 as a possible D gene (5 bases). The CDR3 runs 13 residues. CDR1 is WNHNN, CDR2 SYGVQD, per germline (reference sequence). V lost 3 bases to trimming and J lost 6 bases, with 11 bases between them. CDR3 region: CASSEQQEDGYTF. In DNA form, the CDR3 reads TGCGCCAGCAGTGAACAACAGGAAGATGGCTACACCTTC.